These 21 T cell receptor beta chains share one sample of origin, sequenced in a study of blood T cells in healthy people across ages. With a J-beta primer mix and a sample-barcoded 5' primer, a second PCR ran 7 to 11 cycles. TCRdb independently ran MiXCR on the 5' RACE reads; one entry per CDR3 protein. The table has about 1.4 million distinct CDR3 sequences, approximately 59% seen once. Sequenced sample: blood. The receptor source for this set is a man between 18 and 29 years old in good health.

This clonotype showed up just a few times. The rearrangement joins TRBV15 to TRBJ2-4; D remains unclear. The J call may be incorrect, as the DNA end agrees better with TRBJ2-7. CDR1 LNHNV and CDR2 YYDKDF come from the germline V gene (reference sequence). CDR3 length equals 14 residues. The CDR3 loop reads CATSIGINRYEQYF. As DNA, the CDR3 is TGTGCCACCTCGATAGGGATTAATCGCTACGAGCAGTACTTC.

This clonotype was recorded a few times. The rearrangement links TRBV13 to TRBJ1-5, with D maybe TRBD1 (5 bases). Trimming took off 2 bases at V and 3 bases at J, with 8 bases between the two ends. This CDR3 has 14 residues. Germline-derived CDR1 and CDR2 are PRHDT and FYEKMQ (reference sequence). CDR3 DNA: TGTGCCAGCAGCTTAACGGGGCTCAATCAGCCCCAGCATTTT. Amino acids: CASSLTGLNQPQHF. The full variable domain, completed using reference TRBV13 and TRBJ1-5, is AAGVIQSPRHLIKEKRETATLKCYPIPRHDTVYWYQQGPGQDPQFLISFYEKMQSDKGSIPDRFSAQQFSDYHSELNMSSLELGDSALYFCASSLTGLNQPQHFGDGTRLSIL.

The chain uses TRBV4-3 and TRBJ2-2; D tentatively fits TRBD1 or TRBD2 (5 bases each). V lost 4 bases and J lost 7, with 10 bases in between. The CDR3 totals 13 residues. Per the germline V gene, CDR1 is LGHNA and CDR2 is YSLEER. CDR3: CASSRGASGELFF. The DNA for the CDR3 is TGCGCCAGCAGCCGAGGGGCCAGCGGGGAGCTGTTTTTT.

This chain connects TRBV12-3 or TRBV12-4 to TRBJ2-7, with D perhaps matching TRBD1 or TRBD2 (5 bases each). Trimming stripped 3 bases from V and 4 bases from J, with 16 bases between. CDR3 length equals 15 residues. Here the CDR3 DNA reads TGTGCCAGCAGTTTGGGCGGAAGAGGGGCATACGAGCAGTACTTC. Its protein product is CASSLGGRGAYEQYF.

This clonotype is a singleton in its sample. The DNA for the CDR3 is TGTGCCAGCAGCCAAGAACACAACTCCTACGAGCAGTACTTC. Translating it yields CASSQEHNSYEQYF. The chain employs TRBV3-1 and TRBJ2-7; no definite D call. The length of the CDR3 is 14 residues. The germline CDR1 and CDR2 sequences are LGHDT and YNNKEL (reference sequence). V was clipped by 0 bases and J by 0 bases, with 6 bases between them.

Only a few counts were recorded for this clonotype. V usage is TRBV12-3 or TRBV12-4 and J usage is TRBJ1-5; D may be TRBD1 (5 bases). The CDR3 has 14 amino acids. Trimming shortened V by 5 bases and J by 4 bases, and 12 bases separated the two germline ends. The CDR3 region has the DNA TGTGCCAGCAGTCTGCGGGGGACTAATCAGCCCCAGCATTTT. This encodes CASSLRGTNQPQHF.

The rearrangement links TRBV10-2 to TRBJ1-1; D uncertain. The V gene's germline CDR1 is WSHSY and CDR2 SAAADI. The germline V and J ends were trimmed by 6 bases and 4 bases, with 12 bases remaining between them. CDR3 size: 13 residues. The CDR3 protein is CASRGGVGTEAFF. The CDR3 coding sequence is TGCGCCAGCAGAGGCGGAGTGGGCACTGAAGCTTTCTTT.

This clonotype was detected a few times. The chain joins TRBV29-1 to TRBJ2-7; TRBD2 aligns across 9 bases. V was pared by 4 bases and J by 2 bases, with 15 bases of the junction left unmatched. Looked up from germline, CDR1 is SQVTM and CDR2 is ANQGSEA. The CDR3 totals 17 residues. CDR3: CSVVGLAGESHPYEQYF. The CDR3 DNA is TGCAGCGTTGTAGGGTTAGCGGGAGAGAGTCATCCCTACGAGCAGTACTTC.

V gene TRBV29-1 combines with J gene TRBJ2-7, with TRBD2 identical over 7 bases. Germline values: CDR1 SQVTM, CDR2 ANQGSEA. V shed 1 base, J shed 2 bases, and the junction held 5 bases outside the gene matches. This CDR3 region has 14 residues. The CDR3 spells CSVEGDGLAYEQYF. CDR3 nucleotide sequence: TGCAGCGTTGAAGGAGACGGACTAGCCTACGAGCAGTACTTC.

This clonotype has a handful of counts. The rearrangement links TRBV3-1 to TRBJ1-2; no clear D gene. Germline V gene data show CDR1 as LGHDT and CDR2 as YNNKEL (reference sequence). This CDR3 region has 14 residues. V was clipped by 0 bases and J by 8 bases, with 13 bases between them. CDR3 in amino acids: CASSQDLTAFGYTF. CDR3 DNA sequence: TGTGCCAGCAGCCAAGATCTGACGGCCTTCGGCTACACCTTC.

This clonotype came up a few times. The J gene is TRBJ2-3, the V gene TRBV9; 8 bases are a match to TRBD2. CDR3 length: 17 residues. Trimming at V came to 4 bases and at J to 5 bases, leaving 15 bases not matched to a gene. CDR1 is SGDLS, CDR2 YYNGEE, per germline. The CDR3 region is CASSTDELAATEDTQYF. CDR3 in DNA: TGTGCCAGCAGCACCGATGAACTAGCGGCCACGGAAGATACGCAGTATTTT.

The chain has TRBV29-1 and TRBJ2-2; perhaps D is TRBD1 or TRBD2 (5 bases each). Trimming took off 7 bases at V and 2 bases at J, with 14 bases between the two ends. The germline V gene encodes CDR1 SQVTM and CDR2 ANQGSEA. The CDR3 consists of 14 residues. This chain's CDR3 is CSAAGAVNTGELFF. In nucleotides, the CDR3 is TGCAGCGCCGCCGGGGCCGTTAACACCGGGGAGCTGTTTTTT.

V gene TRBV6-2 or TRBV6-3 combines with J gene TRBJ1-3; D is perhaps TRBD1 (5 bases). Germline V gene data show CDR1 as MNHEY and CDR2 as SVGEGT. V was shortened by 0 bases and J by 3 bases, with 15 bases between the two germline ends. The CDR3 contains 17 residues. In DNA, the CDR3 is TGTGCCAGCAGTTACTCGGCAGGGAGAAGAAGTGGAAACACCATATATTTT. Its protein product is CASSYSAGRRSGNTIYF.

Comments on this clonotype: A junction boundary mismatches the germline segment, possibly from a read error. The chain has TRBV12-3 or TRBV12-4 and TRBJ2-1, with D maybe TRBD2 (5 bases). This CDR3 has 15 amino acids. The CDR3 DNA reads TGTGCGAGCAGTCGTTTAGCGCGTTCCTACAATGAGCAGTTCTTC. Encoded protein: CASSRLARSYNEQFF.

The V and J genes are TRBV7-9 and TRBJ1-1, with TRBD1 identical over 7 bases. Germline assignment: CDR1 SEHNR and CDR2 FQNEAQ (reference sequence). J was trimmed by 4 bases and V by 5 bases; bases with no gene match: 7. The CDR3 totals 14 residues. CDR3 bases: TGTGCCAGCAGCCCACGGGACAGCCTCACTGAAGCTTTCTTT. It specifies CASSPRDSLTEAFF. The whole variable domain, filled in from reference TRBV7-9 and TRBJ1-1, reads DTGVSQNPRHKITKRGQNVTFRCDPISEHNRLYWYRQTLGQGPEFLTYFQNEAQLEKSRLLSDRFSAERPKGSFSTLEIQRTEQGDSAMYLCASSPRDSLTEAFFGQGTRLTVV.

This clonotype appeared many times. The J gene is TRBJ2-3, the V gene TRBV7-2; 7 bases match TRBD1. J gave up 0 bases and V 3 bases, and 12 bases lay outside the gene matches. Germline V lookup: CDR1 SGHTA, CDR2 FQGNSA. The CDR3 has 18 residues. The CDR3 loop is CASSFSYSGTVSTDTQYF. As DNA, the CDR3 is TGTGCCAGCAGCTTCTCCTACTCCGGGACAGTTAGCACAGATACGCAGTATTTT.

The chain couples TRBV5-7 to TRBJ2-1; no reliable D call. TRBV5-7 is identified as an open reading frame with a role that is uncertain. The CDR3 runs to 16 residues. V was clipped by 0 bases and J by 15 bases, with 25 bases between them. The DNA for the CDR3 is TGTGCCAGCAGCTTGGTATCCCATCCAGCCCCCTTGGGTGGGTTCTTC. Amino acid sequence: CASSLVSHPAPLGGFF.

This clonotype was picked up one time. The rearrangement joins TRBV30 to TRBJ2-2; 8 positions agree with TRBD1. The CDR3 is 15 amino acids. J lost 6 bases, V lost 0 bases, and 6 bases had no gene match. CDR1 GTSNPN and CDR2 SVGIG come from the germline V gene (reference sequence). The CDR3: CAWSVAGQGAGELFF. The CDR3 DNA reads TGTGCCTGGAGTGTTGCCGGACAGGGCGCCGGGGAGCTGTTTTTT.

A note on this clonotype: The junction shows a germline mismatch at one end, possibly a read error. The chain uses TRBV5-1 and TRBJ2-7, with a tentative D call TRBD2 (6 bases). CDR3 length: 12 residues. Germline CDR1 and CDR2: SGHRS and YFSETQ. Here the CDR3 reads CASSLAANEQYF. In DNA, the CDR3 is TGTGCCAGCAGCTTAGCGGCGAACGAGCAGTACTTC.

The V and J genes are TRBV20-1 and TRBJ1-4, with no clear D. Germline lookup yields CDR1 DFQATT and CDR2 SNEGSKA (reference sequence). The CDR3 covers 12 residues. With 6 bases removed from V and 4 bases from J, the gap between germline ends came to 9 bases. The CDR3 DNA reads TGCAGTGCCGAGGTTCTTAATGAAAAACTGTTTTTT. Its protein product is CSAEVLNEKLFF.

The chain has TRBV3-1 and TRBJ2-4; D is undetermined. From germline, CDR1 is LGHDT and CDR2 YNNKEL (reference sequence). V dropped 5 bases and J dropped 8 bases, with 13 bases sitting between them. The CDR3 covers 13 residues. Written as DNA, the CDR3 is TGTGCCAGCAGCGATAGACTGACGGACATTCAGTACTTC. This gives the protein CASSDRLTDIQYF.